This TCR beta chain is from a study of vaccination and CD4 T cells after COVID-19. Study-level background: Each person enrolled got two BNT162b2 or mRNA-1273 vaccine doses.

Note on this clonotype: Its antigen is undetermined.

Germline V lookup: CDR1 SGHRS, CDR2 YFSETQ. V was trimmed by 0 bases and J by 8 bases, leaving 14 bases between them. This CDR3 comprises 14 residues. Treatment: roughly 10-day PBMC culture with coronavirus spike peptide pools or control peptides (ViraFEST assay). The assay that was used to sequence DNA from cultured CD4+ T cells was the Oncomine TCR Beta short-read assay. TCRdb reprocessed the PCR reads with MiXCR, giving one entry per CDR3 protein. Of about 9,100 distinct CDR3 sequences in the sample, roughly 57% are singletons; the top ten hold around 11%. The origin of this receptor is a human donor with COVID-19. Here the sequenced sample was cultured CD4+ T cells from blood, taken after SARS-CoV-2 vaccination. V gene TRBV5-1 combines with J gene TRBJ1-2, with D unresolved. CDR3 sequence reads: CASSLGVGDRGYTF. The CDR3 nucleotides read TGCGCCAGCAGCTTGGGGGTTGGGGATCGCGGCTACACCTTC.